This T cell receptor (beta chain) appears in the sequencing data of a study of T cell responses to AZD1222 COVID-19 vaccine. The table came from immunoSEQ multiplex PCR; TCRdb's copy has only in-frame clones and leaves some out. The sample has roughly 28,000 clones; around 90% are singletons. The CDR3 has 13 amino acids. Germline CDR1 reads SGHTA; CDR2 reads FQGNSA. Trimming left V 6 bases short and J 4 bases short, with 13 bases between. The chain uses TRBV7-2 and TRBJ2-7; TRBD1 or TRBD2 may be the D gene (5 bases each). The TCR was taken from an adult in good health. The starting material was peripheral blood, obtained on day 0 of AZD1222 vaccination. CDR3 sequence reads: CASSWGSRYEQYF. CDR3 coding DNA: TGTGCCAGCAGTTGGGGGAGCAGATACGAGCAGTACTTC.